The 4 T cell receptor beta chains below all came from one sample that was sequenced in a study of early T cells in non-severe SARS-CoV-2 infection listed by TCRdb under 2021. Library preparation used 5' RACE. Sequencer: NextSeq 500. TCRdb's own reprocessing of the public reads used fastp at Q25 and MiXCR and kept productive beta chains. When rows share a CDR3 protein, they turn into one entry using the most common DNA and genes. The sample includes about 80,000 distinct CDR3 sequences, with about 12% observed a single time. Of the sample, roughly 2.6% is held by the ten largest clones. The sequenced sample was whole blood. These receptors all come from an adult who was a healthcare worker with PCR-confirmed SARS-CoV-2 infection or an uninfected control (not recorded which).

This clonotype was picked up many times. This rearrangement joins TRBV20-1 to TRBJ2-7, with 8 bases matching TRBD2. V gave up 0 bases and J gave up 8 bases; unmatched junction bases: 12. The germline V gene has CDR1 DFQATT and CDR2 SNEGSKA (reference sequence). The CDR3 is 15 amino acids. In DNA, the CDR3 is TGCAGTGCTAGAGATCTCGTTAGCGGGACCAGGAAGCAGTACTTC. Its translation is CSARDLVSGTRKQYF.

The chain links TRBV5-5 to TRBJ2-1; tentatively, D is TRBD2 (5 bases). Per germline, CDR1 SGHKS and CDR2 YYEKEE (reference sequence). V was pared by 2 bases and J by 0 bases, with 9 bases between. CDR3 length: 15 amino acids. The CDR3 loop reads CASSLEGNSYNEQFF. CDR3 nucleotides: TGTGCCAGCAGCTTAGAGGGAAACTCCTACAATGAGCAGTTCTTC.

The table lists this clonotype with many counts. The V and J genes are TRBV3-1 and TRBJ2-3; unclear D gene. Trimming stripped 1 base from V and 0 bases from J, with 5 bases between. Germline lookup yields CDR1 LGHDT and CDR2 YNNKEL (reference sequence). The CDR3 runs 14 residues. CDR3 residues: CASSQVVSTDTQYF. The CDR3 nucleotides read TGTGCCAGCAGCCAAGTGGTTAGCACAGATACGCAGTATTTT.

Comment on this clonotype: This sequence may be a read error, since a much larger clone differs from it by one base. The rearrangement uses TRBV18 and TRBJ1-3; 8 bases fit TRBD1. The CDR3 is 17 residues long. The germline V gene has CDR1 KGHSH and CDR2 LQKENI. The CDR3 nucleotides read TGTGCCAACTCACCCATTTTCGACAGGGGCTCTGGAAACACCATATATTTT. Its protein product is CANSPIFDRGSGNTIYF.